This is a list of T cell receptor beta chains from one sample in a study of T cells in Graves' hyperthyroidism and ophthalmopathy. TCRdb independently ran MiXCR on the multiplex PCR reads; one entry per CDR3 protein. The sample has 360,000 or so distinct CDR3 sequences, around 15% seen once; the top ten hold approximately 20%. Sequenced: blood. These receptors came from an older woman with Graves' ophthalmopathy. The CDR3 runs from the conserved cysteine through the conserved F or W. D genes are given only for firm matches. Clone size is stated in some rows and not others, as once, few, many or a class when expanded.

clone_size,v_call,cdr3_length,j_call,d_call,cdr3_nt,cdr3_aa
many,TRBV27,14,TRBJ2-5,TRBD1,TGTGCCAGCAGTTCGAGGACAGGGAAAGAGACCCAGTACTTC,CASSSRTGKETQYF
many,TRBV3-1,14,TRBJ2-1,NA,TGTGCCAGCAGCCAAGAGTCTATAGGGGCGGGACAGTTCTTC,CASSQESIGAGQFF
few,TRBV9,15,TRBJ2-3,TRBD1,TGTGCCAGCAGCACACGGACAGGGCGGACAGATACGCAGTATTTT,CASSTRTGRTDTQYF
few,TRBV12-3/TRBV12-4,13,TRBJ2-4,NA,TGTGCCATCTCCCCCCTGGGGGAAAACATTCAGTACTTC,CAISPLGENIQYF
many,TRBV7-2,15,TRBJ2-1,NA,TGTGCCAGCAGAAAGGGCGGAGCGGTGTCGAATGAGCAGTTCTTC,CASRKGGAVSNEQFF
once,TRBV28,17,TRBJ2-1,TRBD2,TGTGCCAGCATGATGTCGGGGCTAGCGGGAGGGCTGAATGAGCAGTTCTTC,CASMMSGLAGGLNEQFF
many,TRBV18,16,TRBJ2-5,NA,TGTGCCAGCTCACCAATTGCGGGGGCGTACCAAGAGACCCAGTACTTC,CASSPIAGAYQETQYF
NA,TRBV3-1,14,TRBJ1-2,NA,TGTGCCAGCAGCCAAGAGGATCGGGTAACCGGCTACACCTTC,CASSQEDRVTGYTF
many,TRBV20-1,14,TRBJ2-1,TRBD1,TGCAGTGCTAGGGGACAGGGGGCGCGGAATGAGCAGTTCTTC,CSARGQGARNEQFF
many,TRBV18,15,TRBJ2-7,TRBD1,TGTGCCAGCTCACCACTTTCGGACAGGAATTACGAGCAGTACTTC,CASSPLSDRNYEQYF
NA,TRBV7-2,16,TRBJ2-2,NA,TGTGCCAGCAGCTTTTCCGGACAGACGAACACCGGGGAGCTGTTTTTT,CASSFSGQTNTGELFF
many,TRBV30,14,TRBJ2-1,TRBD1,TGTGCCTGGAGTGTAGGACAGGTTAGCAATGAGCAGTTCTTC,CAWSVGQVSNEQFF
few,TRBV30,12,TRBJ2-2,NA,TGTGCCTGGAGGGGGGGGCCCGGGGAGCTGTTTTTT,CAWRGGPGELFF
NA,TRBV3-1,15,TRBJ2-2,NA,TGTGCCAGCAGCCAAGACTCGGTGGAAGCCGGGGAGCTGTTTTTT,CASSQDSVEAGELFF
many,TRBV5-1,17,TRBJ2-2,TRBD1,TGCGCCAGCAGCTTGGATGTCAGGGGGCACAACACCGGGGAGCTGTTTTTT,CASSLDVRGHNTGELFF
NA,TRBV28,14,TRBJ2-1,TRBD1,TGTGCCAGCATTGGGGGACAGGGTCGTAATGAGCAGTTCTTC,CASIGGQGRNEQFF
many,TRBV18,14,TRBJ2-5,NA,TGTGCCAGCTCACCACCGGCGTCCCGAGAGACCCAGTACTTC,CASSPPASRETQYF
many,TRBV6-1,14,TRBJ2-7,TRBD1,TGTGCCAGCACGAAACCGGGACAGCACTACGAGCAGTACTTC,CASTKPGQHYEQYF
NA,TRBV19,14,TRBJ1-1,NA,TGTGCCAGTAGTTGGGGTCTTATGAACACTGAAGCTTTCTTT,CASSWGLMNTEAFF
many,TRBV2,16,TRBJ2-2,TRBD2,TGTGCCAGCAGTGAACCCGGACTAGCCGGCACCGGGGAGCTGTTTTTT,CASSEPGLAGTGELFF
many,TRBV20-1,16,TRBJ2-1,TRBD2,TGCAGTGCTAGATCCCGGACTAGCGGGTCCTACAATGAGCAGTTCTTC,CSARSRTSGSYNEQFF
many,TRBV20-1,17,TRBJ2-1,TRBD2,TGCAGTGCTAGAAGGGGTCGACTAGCGGGAGCCTACAATGAGCAGTTCTTC,CSARRGRLAGAYNEQFF
NA,TRBV3-1,14,TRBJ2-7,NA,TGTGCCAGCAGACGGGACGGCCAATACAATGAGCAGTACTTC,CASRRDGQYNEQYF
many,TRBV4-1,16,TRBJ2-1,TRBD2,TGCGCCAGCAGCCATGGGCGATTCGGGAGGGTCAATGAGCAGTTCTTC,CASSHGRFGRVNEQFF
many,TRBV12-3/TRBV12-4,16,TRBJ2-2,TRBD1,TGTGCCAGCAGTTTAGCCGGGACAGGGGGCCCCGGGGAGCTGTTTTTT,CASSLAGTGGPGELFF
many,TRBV12-3/TRBV12-4,16,TRBJ1-5,NA,TGTGCCAGCAGTGCTCCGACAGGCGGGGTTAATCAGCCCCAGCATTTT,CASSAPTGGVNQPQHF
many,TRBV3-1,17,TRBJ2-5,TRBD2,TGTGCCAGCAGCCAAGATAAGGCTAGCGGCTTCCAAGAGACCCAGTACTTC,CASSQDKASGFQETQYF
NA,TRBV5-1,15,TRBJ2-1,TRBD1,TGCGCCAGCAGCCCCGGACAGGGTGGGGTCAATGAGCAGTTCTTC,CASSPGQGGVNEQFF
NA,TRBV12-3/TRBV12-4,14,TRBJ1-4,TRBD1,TGTGCCAGCAGTCCGGGACAGATAGATGAAAAACTGTTTTTT,CASSPGQIDEKLFF
few,TRBV4-1,19,TRBJ2-7,TRBD2,TGCGCCAGCAGCCACCTGGGACTAGCGGGAGTTCCGGGCCTCTACGAGCAGTACTTC,CASSHLGLAGVPGLYEQYF
many,TRBV4-2,14,TRBJ2-7,NA,TGTGCCAGCAGCCAAGATTTGGGGGAATACGAGCAGTACTTC,CASSQDLGEYEQYF
few,TRBV5-1,12,TRBJ2-1,NA,TGCGCCAGCAGCTCACAAGGGGAAAGACAGTTCTTC,CASSSQGERQFF
many,TRBV7-2,14,TRBJ2-7,TRBD1,TGTGCCAGCAGCATGGACAGGGTAGGGCGGGAGCAGTACTTC,CASSMDRVGREQYF
many,TRBV5-1,15,TRBJ1-5,TRBD1,TGCGCCAGCAGCCTCGGGACAGGGGACGGACAGCCCCAGCATTTT,CASSLGTGDGQPQHF
many,TRBV5-4,15,TRBJ2-7,TRBD2,TGTGCCAGCAGCTTCGCGGGGGGTCGATCCTACGAGCAGTACTTC,CASSFAGGRSYEQYF
NA,TRBV7-2,15,TRBJ2-3,TRBD2,TGTGCCAGCAGCCCGTCCCGGACTAGCGCAGATACGCAGTATTTT,CASSPSRTSADTQYF
many,TRBV2,12,TRBJ2-5,NA,TGTGCCAGCACGGGGGACCAAGAGACCCAGTACTTC,CASTGDQETQYF
NA,TRBV20-1,15,TRBJ2-1,TRBD2,TGCAGTGCTAGAGATAGGGCTAGCGGCCCGGATGAGCAGTTCTTC,CSARDRASGPDEQFF
NA,TRBV27,14,TRBJ2-5,TRBD2,TGTGCCAGCAGTCCCTGGACTAGCAGCGAGACCCAGTACTTC,CASSPWTSSETQYF
many,TRBV6-1,14,TRBJ2-7,NA,TGTGCCAGCAGTTTGAGACGGGATCCCCACGAGCAGTACTTC,CASSLRRDPHEQYF
NA,TRBV28,15,TRBJ2-3,NA,TGTGCCAGCACCCCCCAGGGGGGCAGCACAGATACGCAGTATTTT,CASTPQGGSTDTQYF
NA,TRBV24-1,17,TRBJ2-5,TRBD2,TGTGCCACCAGTGACCGACTAGCGGGAGGGCATCAAGAGACCCAGTACTTC,CATSDRLAGGHQETQYF
NA,TRBV12-3/TRBV12-4,15,TRBJ2-7,NA,TGTGCCAGCAGTTTAAACGCCTGGCCCTCCTACGAGCAGTACTTC,CASSLNAWPSYEQYF
many,TRBV7-2,14,TRBJ2-1,NA,TGTGCCAGCAGCTTAGCTAGCGCCGACAATGAGCAGTTCTTC,CASSLASADNEQFF
many,TRBV6-1,15,TRBJ2-5,TRBD1,TGTGCCAGCAGTCCCCTTTGGGACAGGGGAGAAACCCAGTACTTC,CASSPLWDRGETQYF
NA,TRBV12-3/TRBV12-4,14,TRBJ2-3,TRBD2,TGTGCCAGCAGTCCCTCAACGGGGGGAAATACGCAGTATTTT,CASSPSTGGNTQYF
few,TRBV20-1,15,TRBJ2-3,NA,TGCAGTGCTAGGCCCAAAGGGGCGTATACAGATACGCAGTATTTT,CSARPKGAYTDTQYF
NA,TRBV7-9,11,TRBJ2-7,NA,TGTGCCAGCAGCCGCGGGTACGAGGAGTACTTC,CASSRGYEEYF
NA,TRBV20-1,13,TRBJ2-5,NA,TGCAGTGCTAGGCATGTCAGGGAAGAGACCCAGTACTTC,CSARHVREETQYF
many,TRBV2,14,TRBJ1-5,TRBD1,TGTGCCAGCAGGGGGACAGGGGGCAATCAGCCCCAGCATTTT,CASRGTGGNQPQHF
many,TRBV7-9,15,TRBJ2-1,NA,TGTGCCAGCAGCCCGCTACCGGGACTTTCAAATGAGCAGTTCTTC,CASSPLPGLSNEQFF
NA,TRBV6-1,15,TRBJ2-3,NA,TGTGCCAGCAGTGAAGTTTTCAGGTGTACAGATACGCAGTATTTT,CASSEVFRCTDTQYF
many,TRBV28,13,TRBJ2-1,NA,TGTGCCAGCAGTTTAAGGCGTCAAAATGAGCAGTTCTTC,CASSLRRQNEQFF